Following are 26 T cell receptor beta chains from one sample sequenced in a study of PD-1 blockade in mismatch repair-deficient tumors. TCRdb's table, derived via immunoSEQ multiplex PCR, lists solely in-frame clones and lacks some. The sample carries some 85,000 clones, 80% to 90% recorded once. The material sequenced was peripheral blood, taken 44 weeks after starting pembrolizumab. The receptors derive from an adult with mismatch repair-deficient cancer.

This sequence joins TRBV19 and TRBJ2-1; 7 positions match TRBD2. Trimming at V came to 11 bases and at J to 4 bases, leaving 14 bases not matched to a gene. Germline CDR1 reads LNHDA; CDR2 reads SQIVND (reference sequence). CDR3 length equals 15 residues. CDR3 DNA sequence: TGTGCCCCAAAGGGGCAGGGACTATGGTACAATGAGCAGTTCTTC. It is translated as CAPKGQGLWYNEQFF.

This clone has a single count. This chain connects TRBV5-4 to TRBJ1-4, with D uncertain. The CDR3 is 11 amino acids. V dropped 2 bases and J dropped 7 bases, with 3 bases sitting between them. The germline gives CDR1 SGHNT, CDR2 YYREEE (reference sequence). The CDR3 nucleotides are TGTGCCAGCAGCTTAGGTGAAAAACTGTTTTTT. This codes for CASSLGEKLFF.

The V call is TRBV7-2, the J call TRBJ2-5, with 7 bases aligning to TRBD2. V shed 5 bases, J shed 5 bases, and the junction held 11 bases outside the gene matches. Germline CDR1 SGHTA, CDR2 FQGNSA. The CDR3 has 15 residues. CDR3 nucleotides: TGTGCCAGCAGCCCCAGGACTAGTGGGTGGGAGACCCAGTACTTC. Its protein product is CASSPRTSGWETQYF.

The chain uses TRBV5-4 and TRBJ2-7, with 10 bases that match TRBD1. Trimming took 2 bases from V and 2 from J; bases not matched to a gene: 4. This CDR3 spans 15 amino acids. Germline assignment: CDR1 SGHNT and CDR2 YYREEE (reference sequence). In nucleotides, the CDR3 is TGTGCCAGCAGCTTAGGACAGGGGGAAGCCTACGAGCAGTACTTC. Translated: CASSLGQGEAYEQYF.

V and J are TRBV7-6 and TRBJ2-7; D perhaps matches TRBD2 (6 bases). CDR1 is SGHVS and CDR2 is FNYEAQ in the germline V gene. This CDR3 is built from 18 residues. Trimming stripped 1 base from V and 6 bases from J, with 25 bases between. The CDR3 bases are TGTGCCAGCAGCTTAGTGGGCGCCTTCGGCGGGAACTCCCCCGAGCAGTACTTC. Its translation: CASSLVGAFGGNSPEQYF.

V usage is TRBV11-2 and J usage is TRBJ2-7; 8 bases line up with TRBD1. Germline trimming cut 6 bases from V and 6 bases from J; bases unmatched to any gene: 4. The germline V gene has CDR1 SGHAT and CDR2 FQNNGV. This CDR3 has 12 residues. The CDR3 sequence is CASSMTGVEQYF. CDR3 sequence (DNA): TGTGCCAGCAGTATGACAGGGGTCGAGCAGTACTTC.

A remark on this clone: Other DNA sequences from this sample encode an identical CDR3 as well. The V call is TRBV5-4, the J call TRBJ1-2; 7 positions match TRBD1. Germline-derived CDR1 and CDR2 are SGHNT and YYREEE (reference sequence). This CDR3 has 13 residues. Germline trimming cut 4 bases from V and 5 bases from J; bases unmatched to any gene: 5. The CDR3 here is CASSLDREYGYTF. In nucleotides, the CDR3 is TGTGCCAGCAGCCTAGACAGGGAGTATGGCTACACCTTC.

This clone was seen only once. The DNA of the CDR3 is TGCGCCAGCAGCTTGGCCCCCGACATAACTGAAGCTTTCTTT. This encodes CASSLAPDITEAFF. The chain combines TRBV5-1 with TRBJ1-1; D is undetermined. Germline V CDR1 and CDR2: SGHRS, YFSETQ. The CDR3 runs 14 residues. V was pared by 0 bases and J by 5 bases, with 11 bases between.

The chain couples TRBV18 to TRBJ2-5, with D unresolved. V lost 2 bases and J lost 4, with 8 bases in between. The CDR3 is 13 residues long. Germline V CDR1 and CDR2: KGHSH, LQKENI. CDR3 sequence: CASSPGMSETQYF. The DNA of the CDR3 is TGTGCCAGCTCACCAGGGATGTCAGAGACCCAGTACTTC.

CDR3 nucleotide sequence: TGTGCCAGCAGTGCAGGGACAGGGTGGGATGAAAAACTGTTTTTT. Its protein product is CASSAGTGWDEKLFF. This chain connects TRBV6-1 to TRBJ1-4; TRBD1 agrees at 9 bases. The CDR3 sequence is 15 residues long. V lost 4 bases, J lost 6 bases, and 6 bases stayed unmatched. CDR1 is MNHNS and CDR2 is SASEGT in the germline V gene.

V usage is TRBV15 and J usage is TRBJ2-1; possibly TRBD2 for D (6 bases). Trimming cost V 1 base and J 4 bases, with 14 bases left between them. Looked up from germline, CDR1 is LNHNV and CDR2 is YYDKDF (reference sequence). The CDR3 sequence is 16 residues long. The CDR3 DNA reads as TGTGCCACCAGCAGAGGGTCCGGGAGAGGATACAATGAGCAGTTCTTC. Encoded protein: CATSRGSGRGYNEQFF.

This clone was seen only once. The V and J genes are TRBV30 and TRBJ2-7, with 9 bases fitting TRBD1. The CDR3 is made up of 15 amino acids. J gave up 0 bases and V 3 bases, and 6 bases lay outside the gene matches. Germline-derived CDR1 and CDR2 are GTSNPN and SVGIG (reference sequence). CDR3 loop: CAWRRGGQGSYEQYF. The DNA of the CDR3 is TGTGCCTGGAGGAGAGGGGGACAGGGCTCCTACGAGCAGTACTTC.

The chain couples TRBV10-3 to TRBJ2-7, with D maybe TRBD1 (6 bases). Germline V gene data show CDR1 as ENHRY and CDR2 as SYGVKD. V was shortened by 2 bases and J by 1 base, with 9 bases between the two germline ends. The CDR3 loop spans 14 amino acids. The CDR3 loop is CAISETTGSYEQYF. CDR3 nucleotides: TGTGCCATCAGTGAGACGACAGGTTCCTACGAGCAGTACTTC.

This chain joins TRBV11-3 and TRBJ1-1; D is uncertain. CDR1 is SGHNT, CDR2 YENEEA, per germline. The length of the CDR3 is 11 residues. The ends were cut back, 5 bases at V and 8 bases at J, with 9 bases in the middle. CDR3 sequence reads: CASSLRGEAFF. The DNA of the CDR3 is TGTGCCAGCAGCCTGCGAGGGGAAGCTTTCTTT.

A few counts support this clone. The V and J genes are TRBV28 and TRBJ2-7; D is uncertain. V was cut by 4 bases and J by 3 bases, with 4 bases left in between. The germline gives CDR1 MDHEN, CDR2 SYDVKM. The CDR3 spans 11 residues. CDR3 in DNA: TGTGCCAGCAGTTACCACTACGAGCAGTACTTC. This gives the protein CASSYHYEQYF.

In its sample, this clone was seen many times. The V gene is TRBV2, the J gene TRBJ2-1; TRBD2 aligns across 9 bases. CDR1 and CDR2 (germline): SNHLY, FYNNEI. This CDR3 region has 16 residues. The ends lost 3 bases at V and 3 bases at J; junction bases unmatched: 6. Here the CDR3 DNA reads TGTGCCAGCAGTGAGGCAGCGGGGGGATACTACAATGAGCAGTTCTTC. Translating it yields CASSEAAGGYYNEQFF.

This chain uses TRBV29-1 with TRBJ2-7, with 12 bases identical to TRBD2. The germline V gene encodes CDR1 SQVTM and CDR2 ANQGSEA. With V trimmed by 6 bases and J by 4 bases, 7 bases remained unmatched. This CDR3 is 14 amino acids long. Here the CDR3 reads CSVLTSGSRYEQYF. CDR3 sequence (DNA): TGCAGCGTACTGACTAGCGGGAGTCGGTACGAGCAGTACTTC.

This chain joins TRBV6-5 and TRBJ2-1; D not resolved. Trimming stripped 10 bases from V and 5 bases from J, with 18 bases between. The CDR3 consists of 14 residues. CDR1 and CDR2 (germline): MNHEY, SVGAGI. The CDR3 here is CATHVSLRDNEQFF. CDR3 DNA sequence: TGTGCCACCCACGTGTCTCTCAGAGACAATGAGCAGTTCTTC.

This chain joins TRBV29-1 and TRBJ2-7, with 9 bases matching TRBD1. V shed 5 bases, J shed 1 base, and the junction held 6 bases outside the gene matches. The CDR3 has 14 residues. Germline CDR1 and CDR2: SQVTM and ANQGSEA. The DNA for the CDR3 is TGCAGCGTTAGAACAGGGGGCGCTTCCTACGAGCAGTACTTC. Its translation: CSVRTGGASYEQYF.

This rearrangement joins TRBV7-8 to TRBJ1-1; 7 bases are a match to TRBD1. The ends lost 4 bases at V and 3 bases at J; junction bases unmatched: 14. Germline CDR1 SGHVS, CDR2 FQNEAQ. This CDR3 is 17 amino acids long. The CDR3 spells CASSSDRARKRDTEAFF. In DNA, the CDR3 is TGTGCCAGCAGCTCCGACAGGGCACGGAAGAGGGACACTGAAGCTTTCTTT. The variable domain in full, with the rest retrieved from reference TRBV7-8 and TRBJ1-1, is GAGVSQSPRYKVAKRGQDVALRCDPISGHVSLFWYQQALGQGPEFLTYFQNEAQLDKSGLPSDRFFAERPEGSVSTLKIQRTQQEDSAVYLCASSSDRARKRDTEAFFGQGTRLTVV.

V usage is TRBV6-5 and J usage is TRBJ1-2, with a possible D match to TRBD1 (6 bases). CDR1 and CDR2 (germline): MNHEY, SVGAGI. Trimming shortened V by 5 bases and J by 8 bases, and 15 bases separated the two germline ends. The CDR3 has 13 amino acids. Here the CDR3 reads CASSGPGHVGYTF. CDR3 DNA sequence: TGTGCCAGCAGTGGCCCGGGACATGTGGGCTACACCTTC.

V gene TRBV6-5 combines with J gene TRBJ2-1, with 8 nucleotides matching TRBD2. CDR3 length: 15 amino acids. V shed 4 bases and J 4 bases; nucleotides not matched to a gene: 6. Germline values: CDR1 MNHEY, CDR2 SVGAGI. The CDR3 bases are TGTGCCAGCAGTTGGGGACTAGGGAAGTACAATGAGCAGTTCTTC. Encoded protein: CASSWGLGKYNEQFF.

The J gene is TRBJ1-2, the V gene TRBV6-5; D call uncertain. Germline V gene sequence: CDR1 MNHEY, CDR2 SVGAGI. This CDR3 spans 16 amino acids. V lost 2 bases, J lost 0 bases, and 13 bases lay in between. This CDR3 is CASSYRILGTNYGYTF. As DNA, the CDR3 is TGTGCCAGCAGTTACCGTATCCTGGGGACTAACTATGGCTACACCTTC.

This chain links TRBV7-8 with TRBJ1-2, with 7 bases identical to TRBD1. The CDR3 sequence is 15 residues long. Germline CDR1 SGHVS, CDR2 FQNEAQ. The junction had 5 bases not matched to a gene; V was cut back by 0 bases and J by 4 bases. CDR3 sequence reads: CASSLAGAGGYGYTF. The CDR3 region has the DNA TGTGCCAGCAGCTTAGCGGGCGCAGGGGGCTATGGCTACACCTTC.

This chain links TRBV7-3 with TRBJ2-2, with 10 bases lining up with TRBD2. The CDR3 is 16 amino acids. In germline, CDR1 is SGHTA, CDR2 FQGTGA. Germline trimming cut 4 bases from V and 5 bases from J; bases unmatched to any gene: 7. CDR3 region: CASSSTLAGVTGELFF. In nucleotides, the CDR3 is TGTGCCAGCAGCTCTACGCTAGCGGGAGTTACCGGGGAGCTGTTTTTT.

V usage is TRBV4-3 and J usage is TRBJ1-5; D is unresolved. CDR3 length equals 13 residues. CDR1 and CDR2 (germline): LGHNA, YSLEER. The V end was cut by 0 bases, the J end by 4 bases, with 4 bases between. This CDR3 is CASSQDLNQPQHF. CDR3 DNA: TGCGCCAGCAGCCAAGACTTAAATCAGCCCCAGCATTTT.